Each of the 29 T cell receptor beta chains below was sequenced from the same sample in a study of cytomegalovirus exposure and HLA in healthy donors. PCR involved 60 Vbeta and 13 Jbeta primers. Here immunoSEQ multiplex PCR was the method, and the copy in TCRdb shows in-frame clones only, minus some. There are some 150,000 clones in the sample; roughly 77% occur only once, and under 4% lies in the top ten. Material for sequencing was PBMCs. Source of these receptors: a human donor in good health.

J is TRBJ1-5 and V is TRBV19, with D possibly matching TRBD1 (6 bases). CDR3 length: 15 residues. V was shortened by 0 bases and J by 4 bases, with 10 bases between the two germline ends. Germline CDR1 is LNHDA and CDR2 is SQIVND (reference sequence). CDR3 nucleotides: TGTGCCAGTAGTATAGACGGGGGGCAAAATCAGCCCCAGCATTTT. Amino acids: CASSIDGGQNQPQHF.

The chain uses TRBV19 and TRBJ2-1; the D gene is possibly TRBD2 (5 bases). The CDR3 extends over 16 amino acids. V lost 6 bases and J lost 4, with 19 bases in between. Germline CDR1 and CDR2: LNHDA and SQIVND (reference sequence). The CDR3 region has the DNA TGTGCCAGTAGCTCGTTTACGAGCGGAGATTACAATGAGCAGTTCTTC. Its translation is CASSSFTSGDYNEQFF. The full variable domain, with the rest looked up from reference TRBV19 and TRBJ2-1, is DGGITQSPKYLFRKEGQNVTLSCEQNLNHDAMYWYRQDPGQGLRLIYYSQIVNDFQKGDIAEGYSVSREKKESFPLTVTSAQKNPTAFYLCASSSFTSGDYNEQFFGPGTRLTVL.

The chain recombines TRBV7-2 with TRBJ2-5; TRBD2 agrees at 8 bases. This CDR3 region has 14 residues. Germline V CDR1 and CDR2: SGHTA, FQGNSA. V lost 3 bases, J lost 7 bases, and 7 bases stayed unmatched. The CDR3 spells CASSFGGAEGTQYF. CDR3 in DNA: TGTGCCAGCAGCTTCGGGGGGGCCGAGGGGACCCAGTACTTC.

The chain employs TRBV7-8 and TRBJ2-5; D is uncertain. The CDR3 spans 12 residues. CDR1 SGHVS and CDR2 FQNEAQ come from the germline V gene. With 5 bases removed from V and 5 bases from J, the gap between germline ends came to 9 bases. CDR3 amino acids: CASSPPSETQYF. The CDR3 coding sequence is TGTGCCAGCAGCCCTCCTTCGGAGACCCAGTACTTC.

The table lists this clone with a count of one. The CDR3 sequence is CASSLLINTEAFF. The CDR3 region has the DNA TGTGCCAGCAGCTTATTAATTAACACTGAAGCTTTCTTT. V usage is TRBV7-7 and J usage is TRBJ1-1; D remains ambiguous. This CDR3 contains 13 residues. Germline CDR1 SSHAT, CDR2 FNYEAQ (reference sequence). The V gene lost 2 bases and the J gene lost 2 bases, with 6 bases spanning the gap.

This clone was found once. CDR3 region: CASERRRSSYNEQFF. CDR3 nucleotides: TGTGCCAGTGAGAGGCGTAGAAGCTCCTACAATGAGCAGTTCTTC. This rearrangement joins TRBV7-2 to TRBJ2-1; no clear D gene. Germline CDR1 reads SGHTA; CDR2 reads FQGNSA. The V end was cut by 9 bases, the J end by 0 bases, with 15 bases between. This CDR3 has 15 amino acids.

This chain connects TRBV7-6 to TRBJ1-4; D gene ambiguous. The CDR3 spans 13 residues. V was pared by 2 bases and J by 8 bases, with 9 bases between. CDR1 and CDR2 from the germline V gene are SGHVS and FNYEAQ. CDR3 nucleotide sequence: TGTGCCAGCAGCTTATCAGGAACGGAAAAACTGTTTTTT. It translates to CASSLSGTEKLFF.

This chain uses TRBV5-4 with TRBJ2-3; D is undetermined. The V gene's germline CDR1 is SGHNT and CDR2 YYREEE (reference sequence). The ends were cut back, 7 bases at V and 0 bases at J, with 6 bases in the middle. The CDR3 totals 12 residues. The CDR3 DNA follows: TGTGCCAGCGGCGGAAGCACAGATACGCAGTATTTT. It is translated as CASGGSTDTQYF.

The rearrangement uses TRBV12-2 and TRBJ2-1; the DNA was not used to check the table's D call, TRBD2. TRBV12-2 has pseudogene status. This CDR3 spans 17 amino acids. CDR3: CASRLSRTSGLYNEQFF. The CDR3 DNA follows: TGTGCAAGTCGCTTATCTCGGACTAGCGGCTTGTACAATGAGCAGTTCTTC.

J is TRBJ2-3 and V is TRBV6-5; D is unclear. The germline CDR1 and CDR2 sequences are MNHEY and SVGAGI. This CDR3 region has 13 residues. Trimming cost V 6 bases and J 5 bases, with 12 bases left between them. Here the CDR3 reads CASRERRVDTQYF. Here the CDR3 DNA reads TGTGCCAGCAGAGAGAGACGGGTAGATACGCAGTATTTT.

This clone appeared once. This chain joins TRBV7-9 and TRBJ1-4, with D possibly TRBD1 on 5 matching bases. The CDR3 has 17 amino acids. Germline V lookup: CDR1 SEHNR, CDR2 FQNEAQ (reference sequence). With 3 bases removed from V and 4 bases from J, the gap between germline ends came to 18 bases. CDR3 residues: CASSFTLGGLHNEKLFF. CDR3 nucleotide sequence: TGTGCCAGCAGCTTCACTCTCGGGGGACTACATAATGAAAAACTGTTTTTT.

This clone appeared a few times. The chain combines TRBV7-9 with TRBJ2-3, with D perhaps TRBD1 (5 bases). Trimming removed 5 bases from V and 8 bases from J, with 17 bases in between. The length of the CDR3 is 14 residues. Per germline, CDR1 SEHNR and CDR2 FQNEAQ (reference sequence). For the CDR3, the DNA is TGTGCCAGCAGCACGATCTCAGGGATCACTACGCAGTATTTT. Its translation: CASSTISGITTQYF.

The rearrangement links TRBV27 to TRBJ1-5; TRBD1 agrees at 7 bases. Germline V gene data show CDR1 as MNHEY and CDR2 as SMNVEV (reference sequence). The CDR3 covers 14 residues. With V trimmed by 6 bases and J by 7 bases, 9 bases remained unmatched. This chain's CDR3 is CASRPTGLGQPQHF. The CDR3 DNA reads TGTGCCAGCAGGCCGACAGGGCTTGGGCAGCCCCAGCATTTT.

This clone has just a few counts. This chain connects TRBV28 to TRBJ1-2; TRBD1 is a possible D gene (5 bases). V was cut by 3 bases and J by 0 bases, with 11 bases left in between. Germline V CDR1 and CDR2: MDHEN, SYDVKM. This CDR3 comprises 15 residues. The CDR3 region is CASSLGGVANYGYTF. CDR3 nucleotides: TGTGCCAGCAGTTTGGGGGGAGTTGCTAACTATGGCTACACCTTC.

This chain connects TRBV9 to TRBJ2-1; D may be TRBD2 (6 bases). The V gene lost 2 bases and the J gene lost 1 base, with 13 bases spanning the gap. Germline V lookup: CDR1 SGDLS, CDR2 YYNGEE. This CDR3 region has 16 residues. Written as DNA, the CDR3 is TGTGCCAGCAGCGTTTTTAGCGGCGCTTCCTACAATGAGCAGTTCTTC. This translates into CASSVFSGASYNEQFF.

This chain links TRBV9 with TRBJ2-1; TRBD2 aligns across 16 bases. The CDR3 length is 15 residues. In germline, CDR1 is SGDLS, CDR2 YYNGEE. The junction had 6 bases not matched to a gene; V was cut back by 5 bases and J by 10 bases. The CDR3 bases are TGTGCCAGCAGTCCGGGACTAGCGGGAGGGGGGGAGCAGTTCTTC. It yields the protein CASSPGLAGGGEQFF.

This clone was counted only a few times. The chain is built from TRBV7-9 and TRBJ2-7, with D tentatively TRBD1 (5 bases). The CDR3 loop spans 15 amino acids. V shed 5 bases and J shed 0 bases, with 14 bases lying between them. Germline-derived CDR1 and CDR2 are SEHNR and FQNEAQ (reference sequence). This chain's CDR3 is CASSRPRVSSYEQYF. Written as DNA, the CDR3 is TGTGCCAGCAGCCGCCCCAGGGTAAGCTCCTACGAGCAGTACTTC.

The J gene is TRBJ2-1, the V gene TRBV9, with no clear D. The germline gives CDR1 SGDLS, CDR2 YYNGEE. CDR3 length equals 15 residues. The V end was cut by 0 bases, the J end by 0 bases, with 7 bases between. In nucleotides, the CDR3 is TGTGCCAGCAGCGTAGATGGCGGCTCCTACAATGAGCAGTTCTTC. It specifies CASSVDGGSYNEQFF.

V and J are TRBV5-1 and TRBJ2-2; D is perhaps TRBD2 (6 bases). The CDR3 runs to 15 residues. The ends were cut back, 4 bases at V and 1 base at J, with 11 bases in the middle. Germline V lookup: CDR1 SGHRS, CDR2 YFSETQ. The CDR3 sequence: CASSPGGQNTGELFF. For the CDR3, the DNA is TGCGCCAGCAGCCCTGGAGGGCAGAACACCGGGGAGCTGTTTTTT.

The chain has TRBV7-8 and TRBJ1-1; TRBD1 might be the D (6 bases). This CDR3 contains 16 residues. V gave up 5 bases and J gave up 1 base, with 17 bases separating them. Germline lookup yields CDR1 SGHVS and CDR2 FQNEAQ. CDR3 coding DNA: TGTGCCAGCAGCGGACGCTCAACAGGGAAGAACACTGAAGCTTTCTTT. As protein: CASSGRSTGKNTEAFF.

V gene TRBV5-6 combines with J gene TRBJ1-2; D ambiguous. The CDR3 totals 13 residues. Trimming left V 0 bases short and J 7 bases short, with 10 bases between. Germline lookup yields CDR1 SGHDT and CDR2 YYEEEE. In nucleotides, the CDR3 is TGTGCCAGCAGCTTGGGGGCACCTGTTGGCTACACCTTC. It codes for CASSLGAPVGYTF.

V usage is TRBV27 and J usage is TRBJ2-2; no clear D gene. Germline CDR1 and CDR2: MNHEY and SMNVEV (reference sequence). The CDR3 covers 13 residues. Trimming removed 3 bases at V and 8 bases at J, with 10 bases between. The CDR3 protein is CASSFRGVGELFF. The CDR3 bases are TGTGCCAGCAGTTTCCGAGGAGTGGGGGAGCTGTTTTTT.

The chain recombines TRBV5-1 with TRBJ2-1; TRBD2 matches at 9 bases. Germline V gives CDR1 SGHRS, CDR2 YFSETQ. V was pared by 0 bases and J by 9 bases, with 7 bases of the junction left unmatched. This CDR3 spans 15 amino acids. CDR3 in amino acids: CASSLESGRSGEQFF. CDR3 in DNA: TGCGCCAGCAGCTTGGAGAGCGGGAGGTCCGGTGAGCAGTTCTTC.

V usage is TRBV5-5 and J usage is TRBJ1-2; weak D call: TRBD1 (6 bases). The V gene lost 4 bases and the J gene lost 4 bases, with 20 bases spanning the gap. The CDR3 has 16 amino acids. Germline V CDR1 and CDR2: SGHKS, YYEKEE (reference sequence). CDR3 amino acids: CASSIDGTPAFYGYTF. In nucleotides, the CDR3 is TGTGCCAGCAGCATCGACGGGACACCTGCTTTCTATGGCTACACCTTC.

For this clone: At one boundary the junction diverges from the germline segment, which might be a read error. Additional DNA sequences in this sample encode the identical CDR3. Here the CDR3 reads CASSRLGSGDSPLHF. The CDR3 DNA sequence: TGCGCCAGCAGCCGTCTCGGGTCAGGGGATTCACCCCTCCACTTC. The rearrangement joins TRBV5-1 to TRBJ1-6; a weak D match, TRBD1 (6 bases). CDR3 length: 15 amino acids. Germline CDR1 reads SGHRS; CDR2 reads YFSETQ.

V usage is TRBV28 and J usage is TRBJ2-5; 13 nucleotides match TRBD2. Germline V gene lookup returns CDR1 MDHEN and CDR2 SYDVKM. The ends lost 1 base at V and 4 bases at J; junction bases unmatched: 3. The CDR3 runs to 16 residues. In DNA form, the CDR3 reads TGTGCCAGCAGTTTATCCCGGACTAGCGGGGGAGAGACCCAGTACTTC. Translation: CASSLSRTSGGETQYF.

The chain couples TRBV7-8 to TRBJ2-2; no firm D call. The CDR3 consists of 15 residues. In germline, CDR1 is SGHVS, CDR2 FQNEAQ. Trimming left V 3 bases short and J 2 bases short, with 10 bases between. CDR3 protein: CASSFGRTNTGELFF. The CDR3 bases are TGTGCCAGCAGCTTTGGTAGAACTAACACCGGGGAGCTGTTTTTT.

V and J are TRBV6-1 and TRBJ2-2; D is undetermined. CDR1 and CDR2 from the germline V gene are MNHNS and SASEGT. The V end was cut by 8 bases, the J end by 3 bases, with 16 bases between. The CDR3 has 15 amino acids. CDR3: CASDTAPSYTGELFF. For the CDR3, the DNA is TGTGCCAGCGATACAGCTCCTTCCTACACCGGGGAGCTGTTTTTT.

The count of this clone is one. The junction shows a germline mismatch at one end, possibly a read error. The chain carries TRBV7-9 and TRBJ1-1; the match to TRBD1 covers 7 bases. Germline V gives CDR1 SEHNR, CDR2 FQNEAQ (reference sequence). The CDR3 is made up of 14 amino acids. The CDR3 coding sequence is TGTTCCAGCAGCACGTTACAGGGGCACACTGAAGCTTTCTTT. It is translated as CSSSTLQGHTEAFF.